The 5 T cell receptor beta chains listed next were all sequenced from one sample in a study of cytomegalovirus exposure and HLA in healthy donors. Some clones are missing from TCRdb's copy, which holds only in-frame ones; the method was immunoSEQ multiplex PCR. Among roughly 180,000 clones listed, about nine tenths were seen once. Sample: PBMCs. These TCRs come from a young man in good health and CMV-seropositive.

The V and J genes are TRBV5-6 and TRBJ2-3; 9 bases match TRBD1. With V trimmed by 5 bases and J by 1 base, 5 bases remained unmatched. Germline loops: CDR1 SGHDT, CDR2 YYEEEE. This CDR3 comprises 15 residues. The DNA for the CDR3 is TGTGCCAGCAGTACAGGGGGCTCTGGCACAGATACGCAGTATTTT. Translated: CASSTGGSGTDTQYF.

V usage is TRBV29-1 and J usage is TRBJ2-1, with D possibly being TRBD1 (6 bases). V lost 3 bases and J lost 8, with 8 bases in between. The germline CDR1 and CDR2 sequences are SQVTM and ANQGSEA. This CDR3 is 11 amino acids long. This CDR3 is CSVEGADEQFF. The CDR3 DNA follows: TGCAGCGTTGAGGGGGCCGATGAGCAGTTCTTC.

The V gene is TRBV27, the J gene TRBJ2-1, with D perhaps assigned TRBD1 or TRBD2 (5 bases each). The CDR3 has 14 residues. Trimming removed 1 base from V and 5 bases from J, with 9 bases in between. From germline, CDR1 is MNHEY and CDR2 SMNVEV (reference sequence). As DNA, the CDR3 is TGTGCCAGCAGTTTATACCGGGACCACAATGAGCAGTTCTTC. Translation: CASSLYRDHNEQFF.

This clone is a singleton in its sample. This chain connects TRBV29-1 to TRBJ1-2; 10 bases are a match to TRBD1. CDR1 and CDR2 from the germline V gene are SQVTM and ANQGSEA. The CDR3 length is 11 residues. V was pared by 6 bases and J by 10 bases, with 5 bases of the junction left unmatched. The CDR3 nucleotides are TGCAGCGTGGCCGGACAGGGGGTCTACACCTTC. It specifies CSVAGQGVYTF.

The chain recombines TRBV25-1 with TRBJ1-2, with 11 nucleotides matching TRBD1. V lost 1 base to trimming and J lost 8 bases; unmatched junction nucleotides: 6. The CDR3 consists of 15 residues. Germline V gives CDR1 MGHDK, CDR2 SYGVNS. As DNA, the CDR3 is TGTGCCAGCAGTGAATTCCGGACAGGGGGCGAGGGCTACACCTTC. It codes for CASSEFRTGGEGYTF.